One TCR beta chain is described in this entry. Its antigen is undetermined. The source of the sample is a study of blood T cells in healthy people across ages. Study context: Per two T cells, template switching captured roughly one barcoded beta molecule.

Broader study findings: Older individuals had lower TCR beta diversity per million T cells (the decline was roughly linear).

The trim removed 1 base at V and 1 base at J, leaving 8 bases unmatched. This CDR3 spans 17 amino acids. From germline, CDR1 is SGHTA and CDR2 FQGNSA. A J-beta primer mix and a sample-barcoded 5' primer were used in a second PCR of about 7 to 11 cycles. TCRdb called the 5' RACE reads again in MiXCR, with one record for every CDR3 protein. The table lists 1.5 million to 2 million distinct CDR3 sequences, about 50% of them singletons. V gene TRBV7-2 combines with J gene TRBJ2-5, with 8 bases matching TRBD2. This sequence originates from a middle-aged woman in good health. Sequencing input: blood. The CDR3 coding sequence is TGTGCCAGCAGCTTAGGCGGCGGGACTAGAGGCCAAGAGACCCAGTACTTC. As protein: CASSLGGGTRGQETQYF.